These 18 T cell receptor beta chains came from one sample sequenced in a study of neurological immune-mediated disorders. Described time point: longitudinal time-point 1 (baseline). TCRdb analysed the 5' RACE reads with MiXCR anew, one entry per CDR3 protein. The data contain some 77,000 distinct CDR3 sequences, roughly 15% of them singletons. Input material: PBMCs. Every receptor here comes from a female donor with HTLV-1-associated myelopathy (HAM/TSP).

This clonotype was picked up many times. J is TRBJ2-3 and V is TRBV2, with 10 bases that match TRBD2. This CDR3 contains 15 residues. Unmatched junction bases numbered 2, after V lost 5 bases and J lost 0 bases. Germline CDR1 is SNHLY and CDR2 is FYNNEI. CDR3: CASSLLAGSTDTQYF. The CDR3 nucleotides are TGTGCCAGCAGTTTACTAGCGGGGAGCACAGATACGCAGTATTTT.

This clonotype was seen a handful of times. The chain has TRBV12-3 or TRBV12-4 and TRBJ1-6, with 9 bases that match TRBD1. The CDR3 totals 14 residues. Trimming removed 4 bases from V and 11 bases from J; junction bases left unmatched: 6. CDR3 in amino acids: CASSSGQGGTPLHF. The CDR3 DNA sequence: TGTGCCAGCAGTTCGGGACAGGGAGGGACACCCCTCCACTTT.

This clonotype has just a few counts. As DNA, the CDR3 is TGCGCCAGCAGCTTGGGCAGCGCGGGGAATGAGCCCCAGCATTTT. It translates to CASSLGSAGNEPQHF. V usage is TRBV5-1 and J usage is TRBJ1-5; no reliable D call. The CDR3 covers 15 residues. The V gene's germline CDR1 is SGHRS and CDR2 YFSETQ. Deletions cut 0 bases from V and 8 bases from J, with 15 bases between. Full variable domain (rest looked up from reference TRBV5-1 and TRBJ1-5): KAGVTQTPRYLIKTRGQQVTLSCSPISGHRSVSWYQQTPGQGLQFLFEYFSETQRNKGNFPGRFSGRQFSNSRSEMNVSTLELGDSALYLCASSLGSAGNEPQHFGDGTRLSIL.

This clonotype was observed many times. The V and J genes are TRBV20-1 and TRBJ2-7, with D maybe TRBD2 (6 bases). V gave up 6 bases and J gave up 9 bases, with 15 bases separating them. The germline CDR1 and CDR2 sequences are DFQATT and SNEGSKA (reference sequence). The CDR3 covers 11 residues. The DNA for the CDR3 is TGCAGTGCAACCCCGGGGGTCGGGCAGTACTTC. Its translation: CSATPGVGQYF.

This clonotype was counted many times. The CDR3 sequence: CASSRTGTGGGQPQHF. Here the CDR3 DNA reads TGTGCCAGCAGTCGCACCGGGACAGGGGGCGGTCAGCCCCAGCATTTT. The rearrangement joins TRBV6-6 to TRBJ1-5; 12 bases match TRBD1. The CDR3 sequence is 16 residues long. Per the germline V gene, CDR1 is MNHNY and CDR2 is SVGAGI (reference sequence). V shed 5 bases, J shed 6 bases, and the junction held 8 bases outside the gene matches.

The V gene is TRBV18, the J gene TRBJ1-3; D gene uncertain. This CDR3 region has 16 residues. Trimming took 0 bases from V and 4 from J, leaving 13 bases between them. CDR1 and CDR2 (germline): KGHSH, LQKENI. CDR3 amino acids: CASSPPGKVEGNTIYF. The CDR3 DNA reads TGTGCCAGCTCACCACCGGGAAAAGTAGAAGGAAACACCATATATTTT.

This clonotype has a count of ten or more. This CDR3 is CASSPRGRSTDTQYF. The CDR3 DNA reads TGTGCCAGCAGTCCCAGGGGACGGAGCACAGATACGCAGTATTTT. The chain carries TRBV6-6 and TRBJ2-3, with D possibly being TRBD1 (6 bases). The germline gives CDR1 MNHNY, CDR2 SVGAGI (reference sequence). This CDR3 region has 15 residues. V was shortened by 5 bases and J by 0 bases, with 12 bases between the two germline ends.

This clonotype was detected ten times or more. This chain connects TRBV20-1 to TRBJ2-7, with D possibly matching TRBD2 (6 bases). Germline-derived CDR1 and CDR2 are DFQATT and SNEGSKA (reference sequence). This CDR3 region has 13 residues. The V end lost 6 bases, the J end lost 3 bases, and 15 bases lay between the germline ends. The CDR3 reads CSATGDSFYEQYF. The CDR3 DNA reads as TGCAGTGCCACCGGGGACTCATTCTACGAGCAGTACTTC.

At least ten counts were recorded for this clonotype. The chain employs TRBV7-9 and TRBJ2-2, with D perhaps matching TRBD1 (5 bases). The CDR3 spans 13 residues. Per germline, CDR1 SEHNR and CDR2 FQNEAQ (reference sequence). V shed 6 bases and J shed 4 bases, with 9 bases lying between them. Here the CDR3 DNA reads TGTGCCAGCAGTCGCGACAGCACCGGGGAGCTGTTTTTT. Translating gives CASSRDSTGELFF.

The chain joins TRBV2 to TRBJ2-2, with D perhaps matching TRBD1 or TRBD2 (6 bases each). Trimming left V 5 bases short and J 1 base short, with 11 bases between. Germline loops: CDR1 SNHLY, CDR2 FYNNEI. This CDR3 region has 15 residues. CDR3 residues: CASSRGQRNTGELFF. The DNA for the CDR3 is TGTGCCAGCAGTCGGGGGCAGCGGAACACCGGGGAGCTGTTTTTT.

This clonotype was counted ten times or more. This chain connects TRBV5-5 to TRBJ2-1; 13 bases are shared with TRBD2. The CDR3 sequence is 19 residues long. J was trimmed by 8 bases and V by 2 bases; bases with no gene match: 16. Germline CDR1 is SGHKS and CDR2 is YYEKEE (reference sequence). CDR3 DNA: TGTGCCAGCAGCTTCCATTCCGGGACTAGCGGGGATAAAAGGGATGAGCAGTTCTTC. Translated, it gives CASSFHSGTSGDKRDEQFF.

This chain connects TRBV6-4 to TRBJ2-1, with 8 nucleotides matching TRBD2. CDR1 is MRHNA, CDR2 SNTAGT, per germline. The J segment lost 7 bases and the V segment lost 5 bases, leaving 13 bases of the junction unmatched. CDR3 length equals 16 residues. CDR3 sequence: CASSSSSGHVTNEQFF. CDR3 DNA sequence: TGTGCCAGCAGTTCGTCTAGCGGGCACGTCACAAATGAGCAGTTCTTC.

This clonotype was counted at least ten times. V gene TRBV4-2 combines with J gene TRBJ2-1; TRBD2 matches 12 bases. V trimming: 0 bases; J trimming: 5 bases; junction bases outside the gene matches: 8. The V gene's germline CDR1 is LGHNA and CDR2 YNFKEQ. The CDR3 has 18 residues. CDR3: CASSQDPTSGGLNNEQFF. CDR3 sequence (DNA): TGTGCCAGCAGCCAAGATCCGACTAGCGGGGGCCTGAACAATGAGCAGTTCTTC.

This clonotype was counted many times. CDR3: CASSWTGYEQYF. In nucleotides, the CDR3 is TGTGCCAGCAGTTGGACAGGCTACGAGCAGTACTTC. This chain links TRBV28 with TRBJ2-7; 7 nucleotides align to TRBD1. V gave up 4 bases and J gave up 3 bases; unmatched junction bases: 0. In germline, CDR1 is MDHEN, CDR2 SYDVKM. CDR3 length equals 12 residues.

This clonotype is medium-sized. V and J are TRBV5-1 and TRBJ1-4, with a weak D call TRBD1 (5 bases). The CDR3 is 13 residues long. The germline CDR1 and CDR2 sequences are SGHRS and YFSETQ. V shed 4 bases and J shed 5 bases, with 9 bases lying between them. The CDR3 loop reads CASSVQENEKLFF. In DNA, the CDR3 is TGCGCCAGCAGCGTACAGGAAAATGAAAAACTGTTTTTT. Based on the CDR3 plus reference TRBV5-1 and TRBJ1-4, the full variable domain is KAGVTQTPRYLIKTRGQQVTLSCSPISGHRSVSWYQQTPGQGLQFLFEYFSETQRNKGNFPGRFSGRQFSNSRSEMNVSTLELGDSALYLCASSVQENEKLFFGSGTQLSVL.

This clonotype was found many times. The gene calls are TRBV3-1 and TRBJ2-3, with 7 positions matching TRBD1. V lost 0 bases and J lost 3; bases outside the gene matches: 6. This CDR3 comprises 16 residues. CDR1 and CDR2 from the germline V gene are LGHDT and YNNKEL (reference sequence). CDR3 sequence reads: CASSQDSPGGTDTQYF. The DNA of the CDR3 is TGTGCCAGCAGCCAAGATAGTCCAGGGGGAACAGATACGCAGTATTTT.

This chain links TRBV20-1 with TRBJ1-5; D is undetermined. With 0 bases removed from V and 3 bases from J, the gap between germline ends came to 6 bases. This CDR3 comprises 13 residues. Looked up from germline, CDR1 is DFQATT and CDR2 is SNEGSKA (reference sequence). The DNA of the CDR3 is TGCAGTGCTAGAGATCTCCCCAATCAGCCCCAGCATTTT. Encoded protein: CSARDLPNQPQHF.

The table lists this clonotype with many counts. In nucleotides, the CDR3 is TGCAGTGCTCCTTTTTGGGGACAGGCTAACTACAATGAGCAGTTCTTC. It translates to CSAPFWGQANYNEQFF. This chain uses TRBV20-1 with TRBJ2-1, with 8 bases fitting TRBD1. The CDR3 extends over 16 amino acids. Germline values: CDR1 DFQATT, CDR2 SNEGSKA (reference sequence). V lost 5 bases and J lost 3; bases outside the gene matches: 12.